One and the same sample provided the 16 T cell receptor beta chains below, sequenced in a study of blood T cell repertoires in COVID-19. Repertoires were generated with immunoSEQ multiplex PCR, while TCRdb's copy carries only in-frame clones and drops some. The data show roughly 31,000 clones, roughly nine tenths seen once. Material: peripheral blood. These receptors all stem from a human donor with active COVID-19. The donor label of this sample is uncertain.

In its sample, this clone was seen once. The V gene is TRBV19, the J gene TRBJ1-5; tentatively, D is TRBD1 (5 bases). Trimming cost V 5 bases and J 4 bases, with 12 bases left between them. CDR1 LNHDA and CDR2 SQIVND come from the germline V gene (reference sequence). This CDR3 region has 14 residues. CDR3 sequence: CASSADSLNQPQHF. CDR3 in DNA: TGTGCCAGTAGTGCTGACAGCCTGAATCAGCCCCAGCATTTT.

The rearrangement uses TRBV12-3 or TRBV12-4 and TRBJ1-1; D is possibly TRBD1 (6 bases). V was cut by 7 bases and J by 7 bases, with 10 bases left in between. The CDR3 runs to 11 residues. CDR3 in amino acids: CASTGGFEAFF. CDR3 coding DNA: TGTGCCAGCACGGGGGGCTTTGAAGCTTTCTTT.

The chain uses TRBV7-9 and TRBJ2-7; TRBD2 agrees at 14 bases. This CDR3 has 16 residues. Trimming took 5 bases from V and 0 from J; bases not matched to a gene: 3. Per germline, CDR1 SEHNR and CDR2 FQNEAQ (reference sequence). CDR3 in amino acids: CASSTGTSGSSYEQYF. CDR3 bases: TGTGCCAGCAGCACCGGGACTAGCGGGAGCTCCTACGAGCAGTACTTC. Full variable domain (rest looked up from reference TRBV7-9 and TRBJ2-7): DTGVSQNPRHKITKRGQNVTFRCDPISEHNRLYWYRQTLGQGPEFLTYFQNEAQLEKSRLLSDRFSAERPKGSFSTLEIQRTEQGDSAMYLCASSTGTSGSSYEQYFGPGTRLTVT.

The chain carries TRBV6-5 and TRBJ2-7; 10 positions agree with TRBD2. CDR3 length: 14 amino acids. Losses at the gene ends were 5 bases for V and 0 bases for J; bases not matched to a gene: 1. Germline V gene lookup returns CDR1 MNHEY and CDR2 SVGAGI. The CDR3 region is CASSRTSGSYEQYF. CDR3 DNA sequence: TGTGCCAGCAGTAGGACTAGCGGCTCCTACGAGCAGTACTTC.

This clone was recorded once. V is TRBV10-3 and J is TRBJ2-1, with 7 bases fitting TRBD2. Losses at the gene ends were 4 bases for V and 4 bases for J; bases not matched to a gene: 4. Germline V gene sequence: CDR1 ENHRY, CDR2 SYGVKD. The CDR3 loop spans 14 amino acids. In DNA, the CDR3 is TGTGCCATCAGTGTCGCGGGAGTTTACAATGAGCAGTTCTTC. Translating gives CAISVAGVYNEQFF.

As for this clone: Other DNA sequences in the same sample also yield this CDR3. The chain uses TRBV18 and TRBJ2-3; a weak D match, TRBD2 (7 bases). CDR3 length: 15 residues. Between the trimmed V and J ends, which lost 3 bases and 3 bases, there was a span of 13 bases. Per the germline V gene, CDR1 is KGHSH and CDR2 is LQKENI. CDR3 region: CASSPSRGGTDTQYF. In DNA, the CDR3 is TGTGCCAGCTCACCTAGCAGGGGAGGGACAGATACGCAGTATTTT.

The genes are TRBV19 and TRBJ1-2, with 9 nucleotides matching TRBD1. This CDR3 spans 14 amino acids. Trimming cost V 6 bases and J 2 bases; bases outside gene matches: 4. Looked up from germline, CDR1 is LNHDA and CDR2 is SQIVND (reference sequence). CDR3 nucleotide sequence: TGTGCCAGTAGAGCCGGGACAGGGAACTATGGCTACACCTTC. Amino acid sequence: CASRAGTGNYGYTF.

The rearrangement uses TRBV6-1 and TRBJ1-3, with 7 bases matching TRBD1. The CDR3 is 17 residues long. The V and J ends lost 4 bases and 4 bases, in that order; junction bases with no gene match: 13. Germline V gene sequence: CDR1 MNHNS, CDR2 SASEGT. The chain's CDR3 is CASSADRRQGDGNTIYF. The CDR3 region has the DNA TGTGCCAGCAGTGCGGATCGACGACAGGGTGACGGAAACACCATATATTTT.

The chain is built from TRBV5-1 and TRBJ2-7, with TRBD2 identical over 8 bases. This CDR3 spans 16 amino acids. Germline V gene data show CDR1 as SGHRS and CDR2 as YFSETQ. Germline trimming cut 5 bases from V and 1 base from J; bases unmatched to any gene: 11. The CDR3 DNA reads as TGCGCCAGCAGAGAGGAGGGCGGGAGGCCTTCCTACGAGCAGTACTTC. Protein: CASREEGGRPSYEQYF.

V and J are TRBV19 and TRBJ2-1; TRBD1 agrees at 7 bases. J lost 0 bases, V lost 3 bases, and 8 bases had no gene match. Germline CDR1 is LNHDA and CDR2 is SQIVND (reference sequence). The CDR3 has 17 residues. CDR3 nucleotide sequence: TGTGCCAGTAGTATCCGAGGGGGCTCTAGCTCCTACAATGAGCAGTTCTTC. Amino acids: CASSIRGGSSSYNEQFF. Drawing the rest from reference TRBV19 and TRBJ2-1, the complete variable domain is DGGITQSPKYLFRKEGQNVTLSCEQNLNHDAMYWYRQDPGQGLRLIYYSQIVNDFQKGDIAEGYSVSREKKESFPLTVTSAQKNPTAFYLCASSIRGGSSSYNEQFFGPGTRLTVL.

This chain uses TRBV6-2 or TRBV6-3 with TRBJ2-3; 7 nucleotides match TRBD2. Germline loops: CDR1 MNHEY, CDR2 SVGEGT. The CDR3 runs 14 residues. Germline trimming cut 5 bases from V and 2 bases from J; bases unmatched to any gene: 4. The CDR3 here is CASSGLVYTDTQYF. DNA for the CDR3: TGTGCCAGCAGTGGACTAGTTTACACAGATACGCAGTATTTT.

V usage is TRBV14 and J usage is TRBJ1-6; D is unclear. The CDR3 contains 16 residues. The germline V gene has CDR1 SGHDN and CDR2 FVKESK. Between the trimmed V and J ends, which lost 0 bases and 8 bases, there was a span of 14 bases. CDR3 coding DNA: TGTGCCAGCAGCCAAGAATCGGGGAAATTTGATTCACCCCTCCACTTT. It specifies CASSQESGKFDSPLHF.

V gene TRBV6-7 combines with J gene TRBJ2-1; D is perhaps TRBD2 (5 bases). TRBV6-7 counts as an open reading frame of uncertain function. V lost 5 bases and J 7 bases, leaving 9 bases between the germline ends. The CDR3 has 12 amino acids. The chain's CDR3 is CASSQGGNEQFF. In nucleotides, the CDR3 is TGTGCCAGCAGTCAAGGCGGGAATGAGCAGTTCTTC.

The chain joins TRBV29-1 to TRBJ2-5; unclear D gene. The CDR3 extends over 13 amino acids. V lost 0 bases and J lost 9, with 14 bases in between. Per the germline V gene, CDR1 is SQVTM and CDR2 is ANQGSEA. The CDR3 reads CSVEDRQKIAQYF. Here the CDR3 DNA reads TGCAGCGTTGAAGACAGGCAAAAGATCGCCCAGTACTTC.

The chain combines TRBV28 with TRBJ1-5; no reliable D call. The CDR3 sequence is 13 residues long. The germline V gene has CDR1 MDHEN and CDR2 SYDVKM. The V and J ends lost 7 bases and 7 bases respectively, with 14 bases between them. The chain's CDR3 is CASTTRVGQPQHF. The DNA for the CDR3 is TGTGCCAGCACGACCCGTGTGGGCCAGCCCCAGCATTTT.

The chain combines TRBV18 with TRBJ1-2, with unresolved D. The CDR3 has 14 amino acids. Trimming removed 0 bases at V and 8 bases at J, with 13 bases between. Germline V gene lookup returns CDR1 KGHSH and CDR2 LQKENI. CDR3 bases: TGTGCCAGCTCACCACCGCGGCAGCCTTTGGGCTACACCTTC. It codes for CASSPPRQPLGYTF.